This T cell receptor (beta chain) was recovered during a study of CD8 T cells in Susac syndrome. Trimming pared 4 bases from V and 1 base from J, leaving 11 bases between. Per germline, CDR1 SGHTS and CDR2 YDEGEE. The CDR3 runs 14 residues. This clonotype was seen just once. When the RNA was reverse transcribed, random hexamers were used with an input of roughly 0.5 to 1 ug. TCRdb called the immunoSEQ multiplex PCR reads again in MiXCR, with one record for every CDR3 protein. The table includes about 130,000 distinct CDR3 sequences, 91% detected once. Those who served as multiple sclerosis controls were treatment-naive patients with stable or active relapsing-remitting disease.

The rearrangement links TRBV5-8 to TRBJ1-1; D unclear. This TCR was sampled from a human donor with multiple sclerosis. Sequenced: CD8+ T cells from PBMCs. The CDR3 here is CASSLGSENTEAFF. The CDR3, as DNA: TGTGCCAGCAGCCTTGGGTCCGAGAACACTGAAGCTTTCTTT. The full variable domain, completed using reference TRBV5-8 and TRBJ1-1, is EAGVTQSPTHLIKTRGQQATLRCSPISGHTSVYWYQQALGLGLQFLLWYDEGEERNRGNFPPRFSGRQFPNYSSELNVNALELEDSALYLCASSLGSENTEAFFGQGTRLTVV.